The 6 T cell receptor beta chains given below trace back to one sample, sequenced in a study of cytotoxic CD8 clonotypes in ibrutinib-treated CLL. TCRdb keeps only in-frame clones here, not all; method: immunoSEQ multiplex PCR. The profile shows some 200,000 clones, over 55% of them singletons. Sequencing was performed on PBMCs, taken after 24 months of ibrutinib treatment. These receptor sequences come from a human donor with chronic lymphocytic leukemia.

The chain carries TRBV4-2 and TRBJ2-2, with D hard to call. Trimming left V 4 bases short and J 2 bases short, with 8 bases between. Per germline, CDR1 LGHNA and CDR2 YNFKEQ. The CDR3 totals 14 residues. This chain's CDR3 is CASSPRSNTGELFF. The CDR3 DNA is TGTGCCAGCAGCCCCAGGTCTAACACCGGGGAGCTGTTTTTT.

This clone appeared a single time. CDR3 nucleotide sequence: TGTGCCAGCTCACCCCGAGATACAGGGGTTTACAACACCATATATTTT. Protein: CASSPRDTGVYNTIYF. This chain connects TRBV18 to TRBJ1-3, with 7 nucleotides matching TRBD1. The trim removed 3 bases at V and 7 bases at J, leaving 12 bases unmatched. Germline assignment: CDR1 KGHSH and CDR2 LQKENI. The CDR3 contains 16 residues.

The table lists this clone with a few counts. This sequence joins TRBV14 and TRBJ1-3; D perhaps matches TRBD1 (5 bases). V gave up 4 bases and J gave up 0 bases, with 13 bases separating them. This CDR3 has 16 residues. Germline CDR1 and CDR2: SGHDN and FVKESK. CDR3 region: CASSPPGLSSGNTIYF. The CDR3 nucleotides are TGTGCCAGCAGCCCCCCGGGACTCAGCTCTGGAAACACCATATATTTT.

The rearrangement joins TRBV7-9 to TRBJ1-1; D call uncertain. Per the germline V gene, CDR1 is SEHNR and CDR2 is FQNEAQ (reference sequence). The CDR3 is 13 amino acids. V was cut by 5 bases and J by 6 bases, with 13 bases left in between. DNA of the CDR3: TGTGCCAGCAGCCCTAGTCGGGTGGCTGAAGCTTTCTTT. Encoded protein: CASSPSRVAEAFF.

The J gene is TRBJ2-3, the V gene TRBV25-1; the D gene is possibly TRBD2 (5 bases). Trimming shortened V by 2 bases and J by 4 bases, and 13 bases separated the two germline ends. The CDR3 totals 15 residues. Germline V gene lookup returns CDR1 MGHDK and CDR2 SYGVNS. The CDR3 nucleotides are TGTGCCAGCAGTGAACTTTCCCTAGCAGCAGATACGCAGTATTTT. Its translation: CASSELSLAADTQYF.

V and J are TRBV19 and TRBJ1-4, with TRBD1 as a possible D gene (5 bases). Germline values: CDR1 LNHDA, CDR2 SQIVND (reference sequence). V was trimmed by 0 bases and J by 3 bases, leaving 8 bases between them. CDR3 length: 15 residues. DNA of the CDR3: TGTGCCAGTAGTATAGATGGGGCAGCTAATGAAAAACTGTTTTTT. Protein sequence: CASSIDGAANEKLFF.